The 20 T cell receptor beta chains below all came from one sample that was sequenced in a study of T cells after somatic rescue of genetic block. Only in-frame clones appear in the TCRdb table, and some are missing; sequencing was by immunoSEQ multiplex PCR. This sample yields about 72,000 clones, of which around 90% are seen a single time; 2.5% to 3% belongs to the top ten. The sequencing input was peripheral blood mononuclear cells (PBMCs). The receptors come from a man younger than 40.

The chain links TRBV10-3 to TRBJ2-7; the D gene is possibly TRBD2 (5 bases). From germline, CDR1 is ENHRY and CDR2 SYGVKD. This CDR3 region has 13 residues. Deletions cut 2 bases from V and 6 bases from J, with 11 bases between. In DNA form, the CDR3 reads TGTGCCATCAGTGAGACGAAAGGAGGCGAGCAGTACTTC. It translates to CAISETKGGEQYF.

The chain uses TRBV6-6 and TRBJ2-5; 8 bases match TRBD1. V lost 6 bases, J lost 5 bases, and 11 bases stayed unmatched. The germline V gene encodes CDR1 MNHNY and CDR2 SVGAGI (reference sequence). This CDR3 contains 15 residues. The CDR3, as DNA: TGTGCCAGCAGCGATCGCGGACAGGGCCTTGAGACCCAGTACTTC. Amino acid sequence: CASSDRGQGLETQYF.

The J gene is TRBJ2-1, the V gene TRBV19; unclear D gene. The CDR3 loop spans 15 amino acids. Per the germline V gene, CDR1 is LNHDA and CDR2 is SQIVND (reference sequence). Trimming shortened V by 7 bases and J by 0 bases, and 13 bases separated the two germline ends. Here the CDR3 reads CASTRTSSSYNEQFF. The CDR3 nucleotides read TGTGCCAGTACCAGAACATCGAGCTCCTACAATGAGCAGTTCTTC. Combining the CDR3 with reference TRBV19 and TRBJ2-1 gives the whole variable domain DGGITQSPKYLFRKEGQNVTLSCEQNLNHDAMYWYRQDPGQGLRLIYYSQIVNDFQKGDIAEGYSVSREKKESFPLTVTSAQKNPTAFYLCASTRTSSSYNEQFFGPGTRLTVL.

This chain uses TRBV5-5 with TRBJ2-1; D gene ambiguous. The CDR3 sequence is 11 residues long. Trimming cost V 1 base and J 4 bases, with 0 bases left between them. Germline CDR1 is SGHKS and CDR2 is YYEKEE (reference sequence). As DNA, the CDR3 is TGTGCCAGCAGCTTGTACAATGAGCAGTTCTTC. Amino acids: CASSLYNEQFF.

This chain joins TRBV6-6 and TRBJ2-5, with D tentatively TRBD2 (6 bases). Trimming removed 8 bases at V and 5 bases at J, with 18 bases between. CDR3 length: 14 amino acids. The germline CDR1 and CDR2 sequences are MNHNY and SVGAGI (reference sequence). The CDR3 loop is CASHFAGPGETQYF. CDR3 in DNA: TGTGCCAGCCACTTCGCGGGGCCTGGGGAGACCCAGTACTTC.

This sequence joins TRBV5-1 and TRBJ1-4, with a tentative D call TRBD1 (5 bases). V was trimmed by 4 bases and J by 7 bases, leaving 23 bases between them. Germline CDR1 and CDR2: SGHRS and YFSETQ. The CDR3 runs to 17 residues. As DNA, the CDR3 is TGCGCCAGCAGCAAGGATGGGACGATCTGGGAGGCTGAAAAACTGTTTTTT. Translated: CASSKDGTIWEAEKLFF. Based on the CDR3 plus reference TRBV5-1 and TRBJ1-4, the full variable domain is KAGVTQTPRYLIKTRGQQVTLSCSPISGHRSVSWYQQTPGQGLQFLFEYFSETQRNKGNFPGRFSGRQFSNSRSEMNVSTLELGDSALYLCASSKDGTIWEAEKLFFGSGTQLSVL.

The chain recombines TRBV19 with TRBJ1-5; 7 positions match TRBD1. Trimming removed 5 bases from V and 10 bases from J; junction bases left unmatched: 5. In germline, CDR1 is LNHDA, CDR2 SQIVND (reference sequence). The CDR3 loop spans 12 amino acids. As DNA, the CDR3 is TGTGCCAGTAGTCCACACAGGGGACCCCAGCATTTT. Translated: CASSPHRGPQHF.

The chain links TRBV12-5 to TRBJ1-2; perhaps TRBD1 as D (5 bases). V was pared by 1 base and J by 8 bases, with 11 bases between. The length of the CDR3 is 13 residues. Germline values: CDR1 LGHNT, CDR2 FRNRAP. CDR3 nucleotide sequence: TGTGCTAGTGGTTTGGGGCCAGGGCGCGGCTACACCTTC. Translation gives CASGLGPGRGYTF.

The J gene is TRBJ2-2, the V gene TRBV10-1; D remains unclear. The CDR3 consists of 16 residues. From germline, CDR1 is WNHNN and CDR2 SYGVQD (reference sequence). V was clipped by 0 bases and J by 0 bases, with 8 bases between them. The CDR3 DNA is TGCGCCAGCAGTGAGTCGGACCTGCCGAACACCGGGGAGCTGTTTTTT. This translates into CASSESDLPNTGELFF.

The chain recombines TRBV7-8 with TRBJ2-1; unclear D gene. Germline values: CDR1 SGHVS, CDR2 FQNEAQ. The CDR3 spans 14 residues. Trimming took 0 bases from V and 4 from J, leaving 7 bases between them. The CDR3 spells CASSLASGYNEQFF. CDR3 nucleotide sequence: TGTGCCAGCAGCTTAGCGAGTGGGTACAATGAGCAGTTCTTC.

V usage is TRBV7-9 and J usage is TRBJ2-6, with 10 bases aligning to TRBD1. J gave up 2 bases and V 5 bases, and 12 bases lay outside the gene matches. From germline, CDR1 is SEHNR and CDR2 FQNEAQ (reference sequence). CDR3 length: 19 amino acids. CDR3 protein: CASSQGGDRGRTGANVLTF. Here the CDR3 DNA reads TGTGCCAGCAGCCAAGGTGGGGACAGGGGCAGGACTGGGGCCAACGTCCTGACTTTC.

CDR3 bases: TGTGCCAGCAGCCAAGGGTCAGGGACCCAGTACTTC. Protein product: CASSQGSGTQYF. The gene calls are TRBV14 and TRBJ2-5; D remains ambiguous. The V gene lost 1 base and the J gene lost 7 bases, with 7 bases spanning the gap. CDR1 and CDR2 (germline): SGHDN, FVKESK. The CDR3 runs to 12 residues.

The chain couples TRBV4-2 to TRBJ2-3, with 9 bases lining up with TRBD2. CDR1 is LGHNA, CDR2 YNFKEQ, per germline. CDR3 size: 16 residues. V lost 4 bases to trimming and J lost 4 bases; unmatched junction nucleotides: 9. The CDR3 DNA follows: TGTGCCAGCAGCCGTGGTCTAGCGGGAAGGTCAGATACGCAGTATTTT. It yields the protein CASSRGLAGRSDTQYF.

The rearrangement joins TRBV6-6 to TRBJ2-3; D unresolved. Trimming removed 0 bases at V and 6 bases at J, with 10 bases between. CDR3 size: 14 residues. Looked up from germline, CDR1 is MNHNY and CDR2 is SVGAGI (reference sequence). CDR3 in DNA: TGTGCCAGCAGTTACTCTGGAGCCAAGGATACGCAGTATTTT. This codes for CASSYSGAKDTQYF.

This clone was picked up a small number of times. The chain uses TRBV11-2 and TRBJ2-5; 9 bases agree with TRBD1. V trimming: 5 bases; J trimming: 4 bases; junction bases outside the gene matches: 8. This CDR3 is 15 amino acids long. Germline V gene sequence: CDR1 SGHAT, CDR2 FQNNGV. CDR3 sequence reads: CASSHYRGQRETQYF. The DNA for the CDR3 is TGTGCCAGCAGCCATTACAGGGGGCAGAGAGAGACCCAGTACTTC.

The V and J genes are TRBV28 and TRBJ2-1, with D perhaps TRBD1 or TRBD2 (5 bases each). V lost 4 bases to trimming and J lost 4 bases, with 14 bases between them. CDR1 and CDR2 (germline): MDHEN, SYDVKM. The length of the CDR3 is 15 residues. DNA for the CDR3: TGTGCCAGCAGTTCAACCCGGGGCCCTTACAATGAGCAGTTCTTC. It codes for CASSSTRGPYNEQFF.

CDR3 DNA: TGTGCCAGCAGCTTGAAGTCAAGCTCTGGGGCCAACGTCCTGACTTTC. Translation gives CASSLKSSSGANVLTF. The J gene is TRBJ2-6, the V gene TRBV5-6; D is ambiguous. The length of the CDR3 is 16 residues. V was shortened by 1 base and J by 0 bases, with 8 bases between the two germline ends. Germline assignment: CDR1 SGHDT and CDR2 YYEEEE.

The J gene is TRBJ2-1, the V gene TRBV19; D may be TRBD1 or TRBD2 (5 bases each). The CDR3 runs 14 residues. V lost 5 bases and J lost 8, with 16 bases in between. Germline CDR1 reads LNHDA; CDR2 reads SQIVND (reference sequence). The CDR3 loop reads CASSFAGSIDEQFF. The CDR3 coding sequence is TGTGCCAGTAGTTTTGCAGGGAGTATCGATGAGCAGTTCTTC. Full variable domain (missing parts from reference TRBV19 and TRBJ2-1): DGGITQSPKYLFRKEGQNVTLSCEQNLNHDAMYWYRQDPGQGLRLIYYSQIVNDFQKGDIAEGYSVSREKKESFPLTVTSAQKNPTAFYLCASSFAGSIDEQFFGPGTRLTVL.

V and J are TRBV2 and TRBJ2-2; 7 nucleotides agree with TRBD2. Germline V gene data show CDR1 as SNHLY and CDR2 as FYNNEI. J was trimmed by 5 bases and V by 4 bases; bases with no gene match: 1. There are 13 residues in the CDR3. In DNA, the CDR3 is TGTGCCAGCAGTGGGCGGGGGACCGGGGAGCTGTTTTTT. Protein sequence: CASSGRGTGELFF.

This clone was found many times. J is TRBJ2-1 and V is TRBV2; TRBD2 matches at 7 bases. From germline, CDR1 is SNHLY and CDR2 FYNNEI. The CDR3 contains 13 residues. The V segment lost 4 bases and the J segment 10 bases; nucleotides outside the gene matches: 7. For the CDR3, the DNA is TGTGCCAGCAGTGGGGGGGGACTAAAGGAGCAGTTCTTC. Residues: CASSGGGLKEQFF. The variable domain in full, with the rest retrieved from reference TRBV2 and TRBJ2-1, is EPEVTQTPSHQVTQMGQEVILRCVPISNHLYFYWYRQILGQKVEFLVSFYNNEISEKSEIFDDQFSVERPDGSNFTLKIRSTKLEDSAMYFCASSGGGLKEQFFGPGTRLTVL.